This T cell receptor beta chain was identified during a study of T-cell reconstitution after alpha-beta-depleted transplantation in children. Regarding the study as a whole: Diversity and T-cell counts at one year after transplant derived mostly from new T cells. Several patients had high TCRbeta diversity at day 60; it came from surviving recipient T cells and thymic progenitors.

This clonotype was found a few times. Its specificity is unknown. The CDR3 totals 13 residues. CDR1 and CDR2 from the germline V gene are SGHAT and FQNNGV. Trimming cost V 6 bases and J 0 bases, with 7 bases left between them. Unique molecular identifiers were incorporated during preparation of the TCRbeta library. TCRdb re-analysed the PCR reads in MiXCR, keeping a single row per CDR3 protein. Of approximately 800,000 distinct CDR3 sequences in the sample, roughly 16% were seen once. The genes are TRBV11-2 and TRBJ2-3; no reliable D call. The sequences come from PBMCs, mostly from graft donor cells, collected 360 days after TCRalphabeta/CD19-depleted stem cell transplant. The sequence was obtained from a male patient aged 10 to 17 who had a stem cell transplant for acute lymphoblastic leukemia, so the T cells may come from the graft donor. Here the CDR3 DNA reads TGTGCCAGCAGAAGGGTTAGCACAGATACGCAGTATTTT. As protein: CASRRVSTDTQYF.